This T cell receptor beta chain was recovered during a study of T-cell memory formation after mild COVID-19. MiXCR, run by TCRdb on the 5' RACE reads, gives a single entry per CDR3 protein. This table has 240,000 or so distinct CDR3 sequences, roughly 10% appearing once. The source of this sequence is a man aged 18-30 years who had mild COVID-19 (a few samples of this study predate the infection). Cell type and time point are not known. Specimen: PBMCs or a T cell subset sorted from them (not recorded which).

The CDR3 spells CASSVWDRDTDTQYF. The DNA for the CDR3 is TGTGCCAGCAGCGTCTGGGACAGGGATACAGATACGCAGTATTTT. This chain uses TRBV7-2 with TRBJ2-3; 9 bases are shared with TRBD1. The CDR3 is 15 residues long. Per germline, CDR1 SGHTA and CDR2 FQGNSA. Trimming removed 5 bases from V and 3 bases from J; junction bases left unmatched: 6.